This T cell receptor beta chain stems from a study of vaccination effects on CD4 cells after COVID-19. In its sample, this clone was seen a few times. The antigen remains undetermined. Germline V CDR1 and CDR2: SNHLY, FYNNEI. This CDR3 is built from 13 residues. The V gene end was trimmed by 4 bases and the J gene end by 5 bases; junction bases not matched to a gene: 0. Antigen-specific CD4+ T cells were first expanded with viral peptide pools by the ViraFEST assay and only then sequenced. At the end of over 8 days of culture, CD4+ T cells were isolated. All study participants received two doses of BNT162b2 or mRNA-1273 vaccine. Days 3 and 7 saw half the medium replaced with IL-2 medium. Produced via immunoSEQ multiplex PCR; TCRdb's table is partial and in-frame only. The sample holds 64,000 or so clones, around 78% seen once.

This clonotype was sampled from a human donor who received a COVID-19 vaccine. The sequences come from CD4+ T cells from PBMCs cultured with HCoV-OC43 spike peptides, collected after COVID-19 vaccination. Subset of the sample: HCoV-OC43 spike overlapping peptide pool stimulation. The J gene is TRBJ2-5, the V gene TRBV2, with TRBD1 matching over 11 bases. Here the CDR3 reads CASSGDRGETQYF. The CDR3 DNA reads TGTGCCAGCAGTGGGGACAGGGGGGAGACCCAGTACTTC.